This TCR beta chain derives from a study of OX40 agonist ivuxolimab in advanced cancers. About the study: Dosing consisted of intravenous ivuxolimab at 0.01 to 10 mg/kg every 2 weeks. Allowance was made for prior anti-PD-1, anti-PD-L1 or anti-CTLA-4 therapy, and around 41% had some. Findings of the study overall: Expanded clones belonging to CD8+ T cells outnumbered, on average, those of CD4+. Some patients without response likewise showed low normalized clonal expansion.

The data were produced by immunoSEQ multiplex PCR, yet TCRdb's version contains in-frame clones alone and is incomplete. The table has 40,000 to 45,000 clones, under 90% seen once. This CDR3 spans 14 amino acids. V lost 0 bases to trimming and J lost 9 bases; unmatched junction nucleotides: 6. Looked up from germline, CDR1 is SGDLS and CDR2 is YYNGEE. As for this clone: Its cognate antigen is unknown.

V is TRBV9 and J is TRBJ2-1, with TRBD2 matching over 7 bases. Sequenced here: CD4+ or CD8+ T cells sorted from blood, sampled in a trial of the OX40 agonist ivuxolimab. This TCR came from an adult with an advanced solid tumor such as melanoma, head and neck, liver or kidney cancer. The CDR3: CASSVVGGVGEQFF. In DNA form, the CDR3 reads TGTGCCAGCAGCGTAGTGGGAGGGGTCGGTGAGCAGTTCTTC.